This T cell receptor beta chain derives from a study of T cell responses to AZD1222 COVID-19 vaccine. The wider study: Researchers grouped second doses given at about 4 or about 12 weeks into one pool.

This clone was detected only a few times. Its antigen is still unknown. The identical CDR3 is also encoded by other nucleotide sequences in the sample. V was trimmed by 2 bases and J by 3 bases, leaving 8 bases between them. The length of the CDR3 is 13 residues. Per germline, CDR1 MGHRA and CDR2 YSYEKL. Study results and limitations: Donors, mostly white British, included more females; clonal diversity was possibly underestimated. Only 6 or 7 AZD1222 recipients tested seropositive at baseline.

Using immunoSEQ multiplex PCR, the repertoire was profiled, and TCRdb retains in-frame clones only, with some absent. The table shows 80,000 or so clones, with 70% to 90% occurring only once. Material: peripheral blood, obtained on day 0 of AZD1222 vaccination. The chain couples TRBV4-1 to TRBJ2-7, with D possibly TRBD1 on 6 matching bases. This clonotype was obtained from an adult in good health. CDR3 amino acids: CASSQQQGYEQYF. The CDR3 DNA reads as TGCGCCAGCAGCCAACAACAGGGCTACGAGCAGTACTTC.